This paragraph reports one TCR beta chain. The CDR3 is 15 amino acids. The V gene's germline CDR1 is MDHEN and CDR2 SYDVKM. The V gene lost 6 bases and the J gene lost 0 bases, with 15 bases spanning the gap. This sample stems from a study of blood T cell repertoires in COVID-19. Looking at the study overall: The United States, Italy and Spain provided the acute and convalescent COVID-19 samples. From T cells, B-cell-depleted T cells, or PBMCs came the material, which was cDNA or gDNA.

Original processing notes: Amplifying reference gene primers gave estimates of nucleated cell counts. Libraries were prepared by immunoSEQ multiplex PCR; TCRdb keeps only in-frame clonotypes and omits some of them. That table gives V, J and clone size, and the DNA gave D and trimming. The sample has fewer than 150,000 clones; more than 85% are singletons. This TCR derives from a human donor in a cohort sampled during active COVID-19. J is TRBJ2-7 and V is TRBV28; D perhaps matches TRBD2 (6 bases). Sequenced material: peripheral blood. In DNA, the CDR3 is TGTGCCAGCAGCCTGAGCGGGCCGAACTCCTACGAGCAGTACTTC. Amino acids: CASSLSGPNSYEQYF.